This entry describes one TCR beta chain. The sample is drawn from a study of T cell responses to AZD1222 COVID-19 vaccine. Here immunoSEQ multiplex PCR was the method, and the copy in TCRdb shows in-frame clones only, minus some. The table has about 170,000 clones, just over 90% seen once. The germline V and J ends were trimmed by 3 bases and 14 bases, with 16 bases remaining between them. CDR1 SEHNR and CDR2 FQNEAQ come from the germline V gene (reference sequence). There are 12 residues in the CDR3. V gene TRBV7-9 combines with J gene TRBJ1-2; D unresolved. The TCR was taken from an adult in good health. The sample consisted of peripheral blood, taken on day 0 of AZD1222 vaccination. DNA for the CDR3: TGTGCCAGCAGCTTGACCACAATAATGGCTACCTTC. Its protein product is CASSLTTIMATF.